This T cell receptor (beta chain) was recovered during a study of blood T cell repertoires in COVID-19. Background on the study: The United States, Italy and Spain were the sources of the acute and convalescent COVID-19 samples. In each case, the material was cDNA or gDNA derived from T cells, B-cell-depleted T cells, or PBMCs.

V gave up 2 bases and J gave up 7 bases; unmatched junction bases: 8. CDR1 and CDR2 from the germline V gene are SGHDN and FVKESK. The CDR3 is 16 amino acids. The sample holds one count of this clone. Per the authors' pipeline: Nucleated cell counts were estimated from reference gene primer amplification. Generated by immunoSEQ multiplex PCR, the TCRdb table keeps only in-frame clones and is missing some. The V and J calls and clone size come from that table; D and trimming were worked out from the DNA. The table records hundreds of thousands of clones, around 80% of them present only once. The receptor was derived from an elderly man with acute or convalescent COVID-19. The sequenced sample was peripheral blood. The rearrangement joins TRBV14 to TRBJ2-1, with TRBD2 matching over 10 bases. CDR3 nucleotide sequence: TGTGCCAGCAGCCAACTAAGGACTAGCGGTTTGAATGAGCAGTTCTTC. Protein sequence: CASSQLRTSGLNEQFF.